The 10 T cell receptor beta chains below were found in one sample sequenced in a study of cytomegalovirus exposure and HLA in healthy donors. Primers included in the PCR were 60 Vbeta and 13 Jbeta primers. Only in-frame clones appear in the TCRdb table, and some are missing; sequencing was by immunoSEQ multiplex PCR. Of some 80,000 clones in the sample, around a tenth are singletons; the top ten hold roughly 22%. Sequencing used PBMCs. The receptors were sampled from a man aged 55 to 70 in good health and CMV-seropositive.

The CDR3 sequence is CASSDPSGELFF. DNA for the CDR3: TGTGCCAGCAGCGACCCCAGCGGGGAGCTGTTTTTT. The chain combines TRBV9 with TRBJ2-2; D is uncertain. This CDR3 comprises 12 residues. Germline V gives CDR1 SGDLS, CDR2 YYNGEE. The ends were cut back, 3 bases at V and 7 bases at J, with 7 bases in the middle. Looking up the rest from reference TRBV9 and TRBJ2-2 gives the full variable domain: DSGVTQTPKHLITATGQRVTLRCSPRSGDLSVYWYQQSLDQGLQFLIQYYNGEERAKGNILERFSAQQFPDLHSELNLSSLELGDSALYFCASSDPSGELFFGEGSRLTVL.

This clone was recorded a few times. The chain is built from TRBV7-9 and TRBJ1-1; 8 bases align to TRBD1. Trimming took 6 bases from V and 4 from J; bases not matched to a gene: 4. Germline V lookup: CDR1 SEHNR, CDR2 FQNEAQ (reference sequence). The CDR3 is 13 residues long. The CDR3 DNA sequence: TGTGCCAGCAGAGAAACAGGGGGCACTGAAGCTTTCTTT. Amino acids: CASRETGGTEAFF.

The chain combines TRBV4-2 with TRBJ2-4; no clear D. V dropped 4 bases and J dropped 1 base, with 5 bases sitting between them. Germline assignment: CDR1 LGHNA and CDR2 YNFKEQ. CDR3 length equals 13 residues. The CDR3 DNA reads TGTGCCAGCAGCCCCTTGGCCAAAAACATTCAGTACTTC. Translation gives CASSPLAKNIQYF.

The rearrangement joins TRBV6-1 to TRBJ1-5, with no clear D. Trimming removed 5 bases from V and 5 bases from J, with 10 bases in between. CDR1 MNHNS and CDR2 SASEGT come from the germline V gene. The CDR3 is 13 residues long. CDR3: CASSIRGDQPQHF. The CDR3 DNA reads TGTGCCAGCAGTATACGAGGCGATCAGCCCCAGCATTTT.

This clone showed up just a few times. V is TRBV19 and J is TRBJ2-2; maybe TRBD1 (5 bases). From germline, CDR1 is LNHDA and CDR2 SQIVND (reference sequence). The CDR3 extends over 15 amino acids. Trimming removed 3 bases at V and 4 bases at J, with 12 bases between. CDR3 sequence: CASSIQGAPTGELFF. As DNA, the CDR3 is TGTGCCAGTAGTATCCAAGGGGCGCCCACCGGGGAGCTGTTTTTT.

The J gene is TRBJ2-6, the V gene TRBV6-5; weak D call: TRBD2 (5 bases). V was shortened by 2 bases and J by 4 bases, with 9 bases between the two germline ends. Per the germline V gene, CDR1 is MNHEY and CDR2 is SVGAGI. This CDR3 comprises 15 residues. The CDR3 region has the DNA TGTGCCAGCAGTTACGAGGGTCTAGGGGCCAACGTCCTGACTTTC. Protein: CASSYEGLGANVLTF.

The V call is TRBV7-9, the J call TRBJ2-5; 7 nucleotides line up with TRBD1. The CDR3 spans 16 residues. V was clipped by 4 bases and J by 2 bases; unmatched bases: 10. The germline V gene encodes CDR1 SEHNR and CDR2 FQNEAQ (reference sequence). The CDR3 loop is CASSSALQGIQETQYF. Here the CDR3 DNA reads TGTGCCAGCAGCTCCGCCTTACAGGGGATTCAAGAGACCCAGTACTTC.

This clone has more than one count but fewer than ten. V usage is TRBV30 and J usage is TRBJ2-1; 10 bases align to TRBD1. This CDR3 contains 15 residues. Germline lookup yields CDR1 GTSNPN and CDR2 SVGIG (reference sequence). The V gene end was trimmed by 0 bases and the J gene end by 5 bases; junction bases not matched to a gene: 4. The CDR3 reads CAWSVGGTGDNEQFF. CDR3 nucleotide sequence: TGTGCCTGGAGTGTAGGGGGGACAGGGGACAATGAGCAGTTCTTC. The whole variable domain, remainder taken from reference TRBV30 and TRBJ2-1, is SQTIHQWPATLVQPVGSPLSLECTVEGTSNPNLYWYRQAAGRGLQLLFYSVGIGQISSEVPQNLSASRPQDRQFILSSKKLLLSDSGFYLCAWSVGGTGDNEQFFGPGTRLTVL.

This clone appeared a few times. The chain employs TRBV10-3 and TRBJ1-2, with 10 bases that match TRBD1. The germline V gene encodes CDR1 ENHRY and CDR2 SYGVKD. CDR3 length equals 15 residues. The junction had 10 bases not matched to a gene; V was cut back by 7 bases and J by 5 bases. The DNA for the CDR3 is TGTGCCATCAAGACAGGGGGCGAGAATAAGTATGGCTACACCTTC. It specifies CAIKTGGENKYGYTF.

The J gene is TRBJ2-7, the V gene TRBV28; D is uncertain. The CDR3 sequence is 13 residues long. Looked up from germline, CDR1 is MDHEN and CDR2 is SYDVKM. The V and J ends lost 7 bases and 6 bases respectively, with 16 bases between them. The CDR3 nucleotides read TGTGCCAGCACGGGTAGGCCCTCCAGCGAGCAGTACTTC. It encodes CASTGRPSSEQYF.